This T cell receptor beta chain was identified during a study of cytomegalovirus exposure and HLA in healthy donors. Germline CDR1 is SGHTA and CDR2 is FQGNSA. CDR3 size: 14 residues. V lost 4 bases and J lost 1; bases outside the gene matches: 1. The method was immunoSEQ multiplex PCR; TCRdb's version includes in-frame clones alone and lacks a portion of them. The sample lists around 150,000 clones; approximately 80% were seen once. The chain has TRBV7-2 and TRBJ2-7; the match to TRBD2 covers 10 bases. Source material: PBMCs. This TCR derives from a young man in good health and CMV-seropositive. The CDR3 DNA is TGTGCCAGCAGCTCACTAGCGGGGTCCTACGAGCAGTACTTC. Its protein product is CASSSLAGSYEQYF.